This TCR beta chain comes out of a study of blood T cell repertoires in COVID-19. Study-wide background: Specimens from acute and convalescent COVID-19 originated in the United States, Italy and Spain. T cells, B-cell-depleted T cells, or PBMCs provided the cDNA or gDNA that served as material.

Under the authors' procedure: Quantification of nucleated cells was approximated via reference gene primer amplification. Measured with immunoSEQ multiplex PCR; TCRdb has only the in-frame clones, and not every one. That table furnishes V, J and clone size, whereas the DNA furnished D and trimming. Among about 360,000 clones listed, more than 75% were seen once. The germline CDR1 and CDR2 sequences are MDHEN and SYDVKM. The CDR3 extends over 12 amino acids. V lost 2 bases to trimming and J lost 3 bases, with 5 bases between them. Sequencing was carried out using peripheral blood. The rearrangement links TRBV28 to TRBJ2-7; D remains ambiguous. The source is a human donor with acute or convalescent COVID-19. The donor label of this sample is uncertain. This CDR3 is CASSLIRYEQYF. DNA of the CDR3: TGTGCCAGCAGTTTAATTCGCTACGAGCAGTACTTC.